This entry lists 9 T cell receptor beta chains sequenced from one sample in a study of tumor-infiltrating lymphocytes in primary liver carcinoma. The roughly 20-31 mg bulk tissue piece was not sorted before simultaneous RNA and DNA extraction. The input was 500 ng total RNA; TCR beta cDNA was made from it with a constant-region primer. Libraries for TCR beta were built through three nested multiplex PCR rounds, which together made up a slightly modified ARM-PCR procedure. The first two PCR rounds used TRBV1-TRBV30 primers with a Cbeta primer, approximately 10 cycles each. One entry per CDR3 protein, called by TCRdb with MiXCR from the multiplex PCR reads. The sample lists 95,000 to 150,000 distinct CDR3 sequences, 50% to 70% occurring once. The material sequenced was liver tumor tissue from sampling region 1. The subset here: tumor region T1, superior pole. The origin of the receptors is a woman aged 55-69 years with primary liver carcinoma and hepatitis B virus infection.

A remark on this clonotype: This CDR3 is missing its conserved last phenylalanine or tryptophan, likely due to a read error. CDR3 protein: CASSYSYGGLTEAFL. CDR3 nucleotides: TGTGCCAGCAGCTACTCGTATGGGGGACTCACTGAAGCTTTCCTT. The gene calls are TRBV6-5 and TRBJ1-1, with D maybe TRBD1 (5 bases). The V gene's germline CDR1 is MNHEY and CDR2 SVGAGI. The length of the CDR3 is 15 residues.

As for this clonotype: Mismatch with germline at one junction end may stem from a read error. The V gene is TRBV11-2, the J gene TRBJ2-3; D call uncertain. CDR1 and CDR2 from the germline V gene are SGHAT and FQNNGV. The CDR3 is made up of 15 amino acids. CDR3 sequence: CNSSLIPGATDKQYF. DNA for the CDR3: TGTAACAGCAGCTTAATACCCGGCGCTACAGATAAGCAGTATTTT.

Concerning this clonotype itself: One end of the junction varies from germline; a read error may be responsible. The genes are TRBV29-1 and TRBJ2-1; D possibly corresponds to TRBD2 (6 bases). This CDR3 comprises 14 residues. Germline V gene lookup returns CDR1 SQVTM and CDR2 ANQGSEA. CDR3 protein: CSAERTIGHNGQFF. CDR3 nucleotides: TGCAGCGCTGAAAGGACTATCGGGCACAATGGGCAGTTCTTC.

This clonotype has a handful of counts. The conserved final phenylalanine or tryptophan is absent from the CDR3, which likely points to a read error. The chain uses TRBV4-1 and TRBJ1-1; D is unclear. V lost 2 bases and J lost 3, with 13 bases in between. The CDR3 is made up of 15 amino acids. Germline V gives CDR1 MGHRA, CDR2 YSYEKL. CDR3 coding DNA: TGCGCCAGCAGCCAAAGCCCGGGAGTGGACACTGAAGCTTTCCTT. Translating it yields CASSQSPGVDTEAFL.

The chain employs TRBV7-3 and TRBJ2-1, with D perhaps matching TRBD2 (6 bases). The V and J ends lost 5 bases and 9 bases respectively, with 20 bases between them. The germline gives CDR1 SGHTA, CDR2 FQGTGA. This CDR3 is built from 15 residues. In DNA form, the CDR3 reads TGTGCCAGCAGCGCACGAGTGGGGGGTACGGCTGAGCAGTTCTTC. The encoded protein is CASSARVGGTAEQFF.

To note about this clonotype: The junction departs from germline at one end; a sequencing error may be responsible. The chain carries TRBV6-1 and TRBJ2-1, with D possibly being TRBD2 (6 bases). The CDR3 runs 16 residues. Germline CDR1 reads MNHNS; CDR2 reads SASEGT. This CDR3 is CASSGKLAFSHNEQFF. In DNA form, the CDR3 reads TGTGCTAGCAGTGGTAAACTAGCTTTCTCCCACAATGAGCAGTTCTTC.

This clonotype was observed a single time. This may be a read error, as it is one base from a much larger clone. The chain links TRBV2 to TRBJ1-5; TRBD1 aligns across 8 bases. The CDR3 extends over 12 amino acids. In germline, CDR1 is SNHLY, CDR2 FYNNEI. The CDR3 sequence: CTSSQGAQPQHF. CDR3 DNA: TGTACCAGCAGTCAGGGGGCTCAGCCCCAGCATTTT.

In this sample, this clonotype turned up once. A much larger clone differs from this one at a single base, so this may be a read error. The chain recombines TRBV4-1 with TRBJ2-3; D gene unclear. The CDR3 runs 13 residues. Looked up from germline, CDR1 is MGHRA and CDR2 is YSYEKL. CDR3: CASSQLGTDTLYF. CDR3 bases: TGCGCCAGCAGCCAGCTGGGCACAGATACGCTGTATTTT.

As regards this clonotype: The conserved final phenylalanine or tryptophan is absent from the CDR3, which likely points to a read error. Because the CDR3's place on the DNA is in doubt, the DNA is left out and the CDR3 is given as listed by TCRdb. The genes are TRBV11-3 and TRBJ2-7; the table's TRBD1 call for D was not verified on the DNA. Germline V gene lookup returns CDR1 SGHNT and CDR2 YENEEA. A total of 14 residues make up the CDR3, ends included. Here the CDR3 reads CASSSTTYRSGQNI.